These 30 T cell receptor beta chains originate from one sample sequenced in a study of blood T cell repertoires in COVID-19. Here immunoSEQ multiplex PCR was the method, and the copy in TCRdb shows in-frame clones only, minus some. The sample yields about 86,000 clones, around 85% seen once. Sequenced: peripheral blood. The receptors come from a man aged 50-60 years with acute or convalescent COVID-19.

This clone was seen a few times. The chain has TRBV28 and TRBJ2-7, with 8 positions matching TRBD1. Per the germline V gene, CDR1 is MDHEN and CDR2 is SYDVKM. CDR3 size: 15 residues. After removal of 2 bases from V and 3 bases from J, the junction contained 6 bases not matched to a gene. The CDR3 is CASSLAGGGSYEQYF. CDR3 DNA: TGTGCCAGCAGTTTAGCAGGGGGCGGTAGCTACGAGCAGTACTTC. The full variable domain, in which reference TRBV28 and TRBJ2-7 provide the parts outside the CDR3, is DVKVTQSSRYLVKRTGEKVFLECVQDMDHENMFWYRQDPGLGLRLIYFSYDVKMKEKGDIPEGYSVSREKKERFSLILESASTNQTSMYLCASSLAGGGSYEQYFGPGTRLTVT.

J is TRBJ2-1 and V is TRBV10-3; 7 nucleotides align to TRBD1. V shed 7 bases, J shed 4 bases, and the junction held 4 bases outside the gene matches. Germline-derived CDR1 and CDR2 are ENHRY and SYGVKD. The CDR3 runs to 13 residues. CDR3 nucleotides: TGTGCCATCAAACCGGGACAGTACAATGAGCAGTTCTTC. Amino acids: CAIKPGQYNEQFF.

This chain joins TRBV7-8 and TRBJ2-7; 7 bases match TRBD1. Germline V gene lookup returns CDR1 SGHVS and CDR2 FQNEAQ. V trimming: 6 bases; J trimming: 5 bases; junction bases outside the gene matches: 7. The CDR3 is 13 residues long. The CDR3 sequence is CASRAGGGHEQYF. The CDR3 bases are TGTGCCAGCAGGGCAGGGGGTGGTCACGAGCAGTACTTC.

The chain combines TRBV6-2 or TRBV6-3 with TRBJ2-2, with 9 bases fitting TRBD2. Germline V gene sequence: CDR1 MNHEY, CDR2 SVGEGT. Trimming at V came to 0 bases and at J to 4 bases, leaving 9 bases not matched to a gene. The CDR3 extends over 18 amino acids. CDR3 DNA: TGTGCCAGCAGTTACTCGATTATAGCGGGAGCCAGCACCGGGGAGCTGTTTTTT. It specifies CASSYSIIAGASTGELFF.

In its sample, this clone ranks as medium-sized. The V and J genes are TRBV27 and TRBJ1-1; TRBD1 agrees at 7 bases. CDR1 MNHEY and CDR2 SMNVEV come from the germline V gene (reference sequence). The J segment lost 1 base and the V segment lost 5 bases, leaving 4 bases of the junction unmatched. The CDR3 extends over 14 amino acids. This chain's CDR3 is CASSRDRKNTEAFF. Written as DNA, the CDR3 is TGTGCCAGCAGTCGGGACAGAAAGAACACTGAAGCTTTCTTT.

This chain links TRBV7-2 with TRBJ1-6; D perhaps matches TRBD1 (6 bases). V lost 5 bases and J lost 6, with 11 bases in between. The germline CDR1 and CDR2 sequences are SGHTA and FQGNSA. The CDR3 is 14 residues long. The CDR3 nucleotides are TGTGCCAGCAGCATGGGACAACTTAATTCACCCCTCCACTTT. It encodes CASSMGQLNSPLHF. Using reference TRBV7-2 and TRBJ1-6 for the parts outside the CDR3, the full variable domain is GAGVSQSPSNKVTEKGKDVELRCDPISGHTALYWYRQSLGQGLEFLIYFQGNSAPDKSGLPSDRFSAERTGGSVSTLTIQRTQQEDSAVYLCASSMGQLNSPLHFGNGTRLTVT.

This clone was seen only once. V and J are TRBV6-5 and TRBJ1-1, with TRBD1 matching 8 bases. This CDR3 is built from 13 residues. The germline V gene encodes CDR1 MNHEY and CDR2 SVGAGI. Trimming removed 4 bases from V and 4 bases from J; junction bases left unmatched: 2. The CDR3 sequence: CASSFTGGTEAFF. In nucleotides, the CDR3 is TGTGCCAGCAGTTTTACAGGGGGCACTGAAGCTTTCTTT.

The chain couples TRBV7-9 to TRBJ1-1; 7 bases map to TRBD1. Germline V gene lookup returns CDR1 SEHNR and CDR2 FQNEAQ (reference sequence). The CDR3 has 15 residues. V dropped 5 bases and J dropped 0; count of bases not matched to a gene: 6. CDR3 sequence: CASSQGDSLNTEAFF. In DNA, the CDR3 is TGTGCCAGCAGCCAAGGGGACAGCCTGAACACTGAAGCTTTCTTT.

This clone was detected a few times. CDR3 bases: TGTGCCAGCAGTTACTCGACTAGCGCCTACGAGCAGTACTTC. The encoded protein is CASSYSTSAYEQYF. V gene TRBV6-2 or TRBV6-3 combines with J gene TRBJ2-7; 8 bases match TRBD2. Trimming took 0 bases from V and 2 from J; bases not matched to a gene: 0. CDR3 length: 14 amino acids. Per the germline V gene, CDR1 is MNHEY and CDR2 is SVGEGT.

The chain carries TRBV4-1 and TRBJ2-2; 12 bases fit TRBD1. V shed 4 bases and J 4 bases; nucleotides not matched to a gene: 7. CDR1 and CDR2 (germline): MGHRA, YSYEKL. The CDR3 length is 17 residues. CDR3 DNA sequence: TGCGCCAGCAGCCCAACGGGACAGGGGGCGGGCACCGGGGAGCTGTTTTTT. Translated: CASSPTGQGAGTGELFF.

The V gene is TRBV11-2, the J gene TRBJ1-1, with 7 nucleotides matching TRBD1. The CDR3 covers 15 residues. Germline loops: CDR1 SGHAT, CDR2 FQNNGV. V lost 5 bases, J lost 3 bases, and 9 bases stayed unmatched. CDR3: CASSPDRVRHTEAFF. CDR3 DNA: TGTGCCAGCAGCCCTGACAGGGTGAGGCACACTGAAGCTTTCTTT.

This sequence joins TRBV7-6 and TRBJ2-7; 7 bases align to TRBD2. V was clipped by 2 bases and J by 0 bases; unmatched bases: 13. This CDR3 spans 18 amino acids. Germline V gene data show CDR1 as SGHVS and CDR2 as FNYEAQ. For the CDR3, the DNA is TGTGCCAGCAGCTTATCAGGGACTTGGCTAGCGGCCTCCTACGAGCAGTACTTC. It translates to CASSLSGTWLAASYEQYF.

The J gene is TRBJ1-2, the V gene TRBV6-6; no reliable D call. The V and J ends lost 4 bases and 6 bases respectively, with 9 bases between them. Germline values: CDR1 MNHNY, CDR2 SVGAGI (reference sequence). This CDR3 comprises 12 residues. The CDR3 region is CASSSPTNGYTF. In DNA form, the CDR3 reads TGTGCCAGCAGTTCCCCTACGAATGGCTACACCTTC.

The table lists this clone with a count of one. V usage is TRBV6-6 and J usage is TRBJ2-1, with 13 nucleotides matching TRBD2. CDR1 is MNHNY, CDR2 SVGAGI, per germline (reference sequence). V trimming: 4 bases; J trimming: 4 bases; junction bases outside the gene matches: 4. The length of the CDR3 is 16 residues. CDR3 nucleotides: TGTGCCAGCAGTTCGACACTAGCGGGAGGGTACAATGAGCAGTTCTTC. Translating gives CASSSTLAGGYNEQFF.

In its sample, this clone was seen a few times. The chain links TRBV6-2 or TRBV6-3 to TRBJ2-1, with 14 bases aligning to TRBD2. V was pared by 5 bases and J by 0 bases, with 12 bases of the junction left unmatched. Germline assignment: CDR1 MNHEY and CDR2 SVGEGT. The CDR3 sequence is 20 residues long. The chain's CDR3 is CASSTIGLAGGPPSYNEQFF. For the CDR3, the DNA is TGTGCCAGCAGTACCATCGGACTAGCGGGGGGCCCCCCCTCCTACAATGAGCAGTTCTTC.

This clone was recorded a few times. This sequence joins TRBV6-5 and TRBJ2-7, with 9 bases aligning to TRBD1. CDR1 is MNHEY and CDR2 is SVGAGI in the germline V gene. This CDR3 is 15 amino acids long. V trimming: 4 bases; J trimming: 5 bases; junction bases outside the gene matches: 9. The chain's CDR3 is CASSSPGQGVNEQYF. The CDR3 DNA reads TGTGCCAGCAGTTCCCCGGGACAGGGAGTAAACGAGCAGTACTTC.

This rearrangement joins TRBV28 to TRBJ1-2, with 7 bases fitting TRBD1. Germline values: CDR1 MDHEN, CDR2 SYDVKM. The V gene end was trimmed by 2 bases and the J gene end by 5 bases; junction bases not matched to a gene: 5. The CDR3 loop spans 14 amino acids. In DNA form, the CDR3 reads TGTGCCAGCAGTTTAGATAGACAGGGATATGGCTACACCTTC. Translation: CASSLDRQGYGYTF.

The V call is TRBV5-4, the J call TRBJ2-7, with D possibly TRBD2 on 6 matching bases. Trimming pared 2 bases from V and 0 bases from J, leaving 6 bases between. The CDR3 is 13 residues long. Germline V gene data show CDR1 as SGHNT and CDR2 as YYREEE (reference sequence). CDR3 nucleotides: TGTGCCAGCAGCTTCGGGAGCTCCTACGAGCAGTACTTC. Its protein product is CASSFGSSYEQYF.

The chain carries TRBV3-1 (or the pseudogene TRBV3-2) and TRBJ1-1, with D possibly being TRBD1 (5 bases). The CDR3 consists of 13 residues. V was pared by 0 bases and J by 8 bases, with 10 bases between. CDR1 is LGHDT, CDR2 YNNKEL, per germline (reference sequence). The CDR3 sequence is CASSQEGGREAFF. The CDR3 nucleotides read TGTGCCAGCAGCCAAGAGGGGGGGAGGGAAGCTTTCTTT.

This chain links TRBV7-8 with TRBJ1-4; 7 bases align to TRBD1. The CDR3 runs 14 residues. Germline CDR1 reads SGHVS; CDR2 reads FQNEAQ. The junction had 7 bases not matched to a gene; V was cut back by 5 bases and J by 7 bases. CDR3 residues: CASSQRGQGEKLFF. The CDR3 DNA sequence: TGTGCCAGCAGCCAAAGGGGGCAGGGTGAAAAACTGTTTTTT. The full variable domain, completed using reference TRBV7-8 and TRBJ1-4, is GAGVSQSPRYKVAKRGQDVALRCDPISGHVSLFWYQQALGQGPEFLTYFQNEAQLDKSGLPSDRFFAERPEGSVSTLKIQRTQQEDSAVYLCASSQRGQGEKLFFGSGTQLSVL.

The chain recombines TRBV6-5 with TRBJ1-6; D may be TRBD1 (5 bases). The CDR3 is made up of 14 amino acids. Germline CDR1 MNHEY, CDR2 SVGAGI. The V end lost 6 bases, the J end lost 6 bases, and 12 bases lay between the germline ends. As DNA, the CDR3 is TGTGCCAGCAGCCCCTGGGGGGGTAATTCACCCCTCCACTTT. It encodes CASSPWGGNSPLHF.

This clone occurred a few times. This CDR3 reads CASSPPTAGGSNTGELFF. The CDR3 DNA follows: TGCGCCAGCAGCCCTCCTACCGCGGGGGGTTCGAACACCGGGGAGCTGTTTTTT. The chain employs TRBV5-1 and TRBJ2-2, with 8 bases that match TRBD2. The CDR3 is 18 residues long. Germline V lookup: CDR1 SGHRS, CDR2 YFSETQ. The junction had 11 bases not matched to a gene; V was cut back by 4 bases and J by 0 bases.

V is TRBV27 and J is TRBJ2-1, with D uncertain. CDR1 is MNHEY and CDR2 is SMNVEV in the germline V gene (reference sequence). The CDR3 loop spans 17 amino acids. V lost 0 bases to trimming and J lost 4 bases, with 16 bases between them. DNA for the CDR3: TGTGCCAGCAGTTTATCGTATTACAGCCCTCAGTACAATGAGCAGTTCTTC. It yields the protein CASSLSYYSPQYNEQFF.

The chain is built from TRBV11-3 and TRBJ2-2, with 7 bases identical to TRBD1. The CDR3 has 16 amino acids. Unmatched junction bases numbered 9, after V lost 5 bases and J lost 3 bases. From germline, CDR1 is SGHNT and CDR2 YENEEA. CDR3 sequence: CASSANPGTDTGELFF. CDR3 bases: TGTGCCAGCAGCGCCAACCCCGGGACAGACACCGGGGAGCTGTTTTTT.

The sample holds a few counts of this clone. The CDR3, as DNA: TGCGCCAGCAGTACTCAAGAATATGGCTACACCTTC. This codes for CASSTQEYGYTF. The chain joins TRBV10-2 to TRBJ1-2; D unclear. The CDR3 spans 12 residues. Germline V gene data show CDR1 as WSHSY and CDR2 as SAAADI. V lost 5 bases and J 5 bases, leaving 9 bases between the germline ends.

This sequence joins TRBV30 and TRBJ1-4; D is ambiguous. CDR1 and CDR2 (germline): GTSNPN, SVGIG (reference sequence). CDR3 size: 11 residues. V was pared by 5 bases and J by 5 bases, with 6 bases between. This CDR3 is CAWDGNEKLFF. The CDR3 nucleotides are TGTGCCTGGGACGGGAATGAAAAACTGTTTTTT.

The rearrangement uses TRBV7-8 and TRBJ1-1, with TRBD1 identical over 9 bases. The CDR3 covers 14 residues. The junction had 2 bases not matched to a gene; V was cut back by 1 base and J by 5 bases. Germline loops: CDR1 SGHVS, CDR2 FQNEAQ. CDR3 region: CASSLGDRATEAFF. In nucleotides, the CDR3 is TGTGCCAGCAGCTTAGGGGACAGGGCAACTGAAGCTTTCTTT.

The chain uses TRBV4-3 and TRBJ2-1; TRBD1 matches at 12 bases. The junction had 4 bases not matched to a gene; V was cut back by 1 base and J by 6 bases. The CDR3 spans 16 residues. Germline assignment: CDR1 LGHNA and CDR2 YSLEER. CDR3 loop: CASSQGRGQGANEQFF. In nucleotides, the CDR3 is TGCGCCAGCAGCCAAGGGAGGGGACAGGGGGCCAATGAGCAGTTCTTC.

The chain recombines TRBV19 with TRBJ1-6; no definite D call. Germline V lookup: CDR1 LNHDA, CDR2 SQIVND (reference sequence). CDR3 length: 16 amino acids. Trimming removed 3 bases from V and 0 bases from J, with 9 bases in between. The CDR3 protein is CASSIFGSSYNSPLHF. CDR3 in DNA: TGTGCCAGTAGTATTTTCGGGAGCTCCTATAATTCACCCCTCCACTTT.

This sequence joins TRBV6-2 or TRBV6-3 and TRBJ1-6, with a possible D match to TRBD1 (6 bases). Trimming took 2 bases from V and 8 from J, leaving 16 bases between them. Looked up from germline, CDR1 is MNHEY and CDR2 is SVGEGT. CDR3 length: 16 amino acids. The CDR3 is CASSYIGGSTDSPLHF. The CDR3 DNA reads TGTGCCAGCAGTTACATAGGGGGATCGACGGATTCACCCCTCCACTTT.